This section outlines one TCR beta chain sequence together with its context. This entry comes from a study of blood T cell repertoires in COVID-19. Repertoires were generated with immunoSEQ multiplex PCR, while TCRdb's copy carries only in-frame clones and drops some. Of about 200,000 clones listed, about 90% are singletons. V lost 7 bases and J 5 bases, leaving 11 bases between the germline ends. This CDR3 region has 13 residues. Germline V gives CDR1 MNHNY, CDR2 SVGAGI (reference sequence). The chain combines TRBV6-6 with TRBJ2-2; D call uncertain. Sequenced sample: peripheral blood. The source is a man in his 60s with active or convalescent COVID-19. The CDR3 bases are TGTGCCAGCAACCCAGGAACAACCGGGGAGCTGTTTTTT. Translation gives CASNPGTTGELFF.